This T cell receptor beta chain was captured by sequencing in a study of OX40 agonist ivuxolimab in advanced cancers. Looking at the study overall: The study treated patients with ivuxolimab, an agonistic anti-OX40 (CD134) antibody.

The CDR3 contains 15 residues. Looked up from germline, CDR1 is LNHNV and CDR2 is YYDKDF (reference sequence). Losses at the gene ends were 5 bases for V and 5 bases for J; bases not matched to a gene: 4. The data were produced by immunoSEQ multiplex PCR, yet TCRdb's version contains in-frame clones alone and is incomplete. Of 45,000 to 60,000 clones listed, roughly nine tenths are singletons. The chain employs TRBV15 and TRBJ2-1; 12 bases are a match to TRBD2. The sequence was obtained from an adult with an advanced solid tumor such as melanoma, head and neck, liver or kidney cancer. Sequenced here: CD4+ or CD8+ T cells sorted from blood, sampled in a trial of the OX40 agonist ivuxolimab. The CDR3 DNA reads TGTGCCACCAGCGGGACTAGCGGGTTCCACAATGAGCAGTTCTTC. Translated, it gives CATSGTSGFHNEQFF.